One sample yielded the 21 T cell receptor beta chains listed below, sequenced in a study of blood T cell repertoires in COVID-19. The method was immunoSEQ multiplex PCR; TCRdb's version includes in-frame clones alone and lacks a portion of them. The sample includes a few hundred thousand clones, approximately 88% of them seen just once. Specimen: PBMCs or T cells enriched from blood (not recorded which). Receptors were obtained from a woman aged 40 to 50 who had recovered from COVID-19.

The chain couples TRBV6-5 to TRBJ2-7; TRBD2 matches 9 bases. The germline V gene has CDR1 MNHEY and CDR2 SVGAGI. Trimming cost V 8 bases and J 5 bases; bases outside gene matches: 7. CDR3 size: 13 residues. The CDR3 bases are TGTGCCAGCCGGGGCGGGAGGGGACACGAGCAGTACTTC. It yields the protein CASRGGRGHEQYF.

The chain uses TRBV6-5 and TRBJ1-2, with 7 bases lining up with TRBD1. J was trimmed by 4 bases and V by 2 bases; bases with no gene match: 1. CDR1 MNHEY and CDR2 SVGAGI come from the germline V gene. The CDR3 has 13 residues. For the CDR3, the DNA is TGTGCCAGCAGTTACAGACAGGGCTATGGCTACACCTTC. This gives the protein CASSYRQGYGYTF.

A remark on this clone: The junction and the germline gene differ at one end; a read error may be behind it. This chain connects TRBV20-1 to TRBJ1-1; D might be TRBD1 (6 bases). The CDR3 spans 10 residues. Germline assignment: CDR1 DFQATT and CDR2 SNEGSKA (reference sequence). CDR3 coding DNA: TGCAGTGCCGGGCGGCGGGGGCTTTCTTTT. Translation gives CSAGRRGLSF.

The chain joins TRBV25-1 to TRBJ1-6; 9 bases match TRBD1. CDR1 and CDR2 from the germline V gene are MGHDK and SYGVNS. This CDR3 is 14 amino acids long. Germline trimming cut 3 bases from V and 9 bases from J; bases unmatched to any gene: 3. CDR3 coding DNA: TGTGCCAGCAGTGAGCCGGACAGGGGTTCACCCCTCCACTTT. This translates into CASSEPDRGSPLHF.

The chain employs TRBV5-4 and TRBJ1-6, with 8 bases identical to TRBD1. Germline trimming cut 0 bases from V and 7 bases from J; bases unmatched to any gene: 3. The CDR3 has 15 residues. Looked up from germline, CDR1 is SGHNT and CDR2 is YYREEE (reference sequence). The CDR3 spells CASSLAGGLNSPLHF. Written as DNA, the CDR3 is TGTGCCAGCAGCTTGGCAGGGGGCTTGAATTCACCCCTCCACTTT.

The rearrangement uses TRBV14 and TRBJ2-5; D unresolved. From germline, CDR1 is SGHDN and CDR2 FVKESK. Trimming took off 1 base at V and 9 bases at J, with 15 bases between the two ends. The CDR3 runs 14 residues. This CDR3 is CASSQVGPAAAQYF. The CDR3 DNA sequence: TGTGCCAGCAGCCAAGTCGGTCCCGCTGCCGCCCAGTACTTC.

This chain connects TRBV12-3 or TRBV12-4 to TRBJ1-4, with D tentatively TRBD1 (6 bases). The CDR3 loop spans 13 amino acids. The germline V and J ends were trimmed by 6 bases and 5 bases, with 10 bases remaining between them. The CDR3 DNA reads TGTGCCAGCAGCCGAGGGGGAAATGAAAAACTGTTTTTT. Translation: CASSRGGNEKLFF.

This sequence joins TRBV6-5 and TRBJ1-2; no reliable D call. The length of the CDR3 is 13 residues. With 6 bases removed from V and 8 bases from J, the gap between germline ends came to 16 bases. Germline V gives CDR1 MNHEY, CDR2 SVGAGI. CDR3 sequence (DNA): TGTGCCAGCAGGAACTCCCAAGCGGGCGGCTACACCTTC. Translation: CASRNSQAGGYTF.

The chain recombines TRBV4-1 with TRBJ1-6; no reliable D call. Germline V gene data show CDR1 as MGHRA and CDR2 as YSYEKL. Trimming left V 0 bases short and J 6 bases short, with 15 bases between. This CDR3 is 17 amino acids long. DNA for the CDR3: TGCGCCAGCAGCCAAGAAAGAGTCCCCCCCTCTAATTCACCCCTCCACTTT. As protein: CASSQERVPPSNSPLHF.

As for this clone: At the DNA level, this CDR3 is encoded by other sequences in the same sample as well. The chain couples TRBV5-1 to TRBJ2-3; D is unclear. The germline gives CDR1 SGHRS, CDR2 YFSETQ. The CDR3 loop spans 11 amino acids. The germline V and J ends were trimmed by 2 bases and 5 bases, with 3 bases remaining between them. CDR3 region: CASSLQDTQYF. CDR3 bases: TGCGCCAGCAGCTTACAAGATACGCAGTATTTT.

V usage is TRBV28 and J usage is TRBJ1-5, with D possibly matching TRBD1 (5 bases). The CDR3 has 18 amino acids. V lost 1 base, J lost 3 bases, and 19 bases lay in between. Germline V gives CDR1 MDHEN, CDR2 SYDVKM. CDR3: CASSLSWWGRRFNQPQHF. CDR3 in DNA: TGTGCCAGCAGTTTATCGTGGTGGGGCAGGCGCTTCAATCAGCCCCAGCATTTT.

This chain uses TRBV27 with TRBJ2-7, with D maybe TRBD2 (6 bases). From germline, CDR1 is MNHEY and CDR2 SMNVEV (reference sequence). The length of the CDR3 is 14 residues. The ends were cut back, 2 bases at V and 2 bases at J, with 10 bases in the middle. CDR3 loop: CASSLARGTYEQYF. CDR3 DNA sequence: TGTGCCAGCAGTTTAGCGCGGGGAACCTACGAGCAGTACTTC.

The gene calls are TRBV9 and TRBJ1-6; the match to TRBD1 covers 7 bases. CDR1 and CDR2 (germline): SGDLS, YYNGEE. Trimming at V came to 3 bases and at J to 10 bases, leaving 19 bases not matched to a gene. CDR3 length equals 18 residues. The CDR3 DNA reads TGTGCCAGCAGCGGAATCCCGGGACAGATCTCGACGGGATCACCCCTCCACTTT. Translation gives CASSGIPGQISTGSPLHF.

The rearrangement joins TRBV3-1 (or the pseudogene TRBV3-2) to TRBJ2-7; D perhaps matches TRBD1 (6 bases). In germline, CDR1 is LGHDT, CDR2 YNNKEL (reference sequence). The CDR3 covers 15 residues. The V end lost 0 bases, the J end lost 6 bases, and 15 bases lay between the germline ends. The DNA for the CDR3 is TGTGCCAGCAGCCAAGAGACACTTCTAGGGGGCGAGCAGTACTTC. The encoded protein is CASSQETLLGGEQYF.

The CDR3 DNA reads TGTGCCAGCAGCTTTTGGGAGGGAATGGGCCCTCGGTGGAATCAGCCCCAGCATTTT. This codes for CASSFWEGMGPRWNQPQHF. This chain joins TRBV7-9 and TRBJ1-5; D is undetermined. The V gene lost 3 bases and the J gene lost 4 bases, with 25 bases spanning the gap. The CDR3 length is 19 residues. Germline V lookup: CDR1 SEHNR, CDR2 FQNEAQ (reference sequence). The complete variable domain, with remaining parts taken from reference TRBV7-9 and TRBJ1-5, reads DTGVSQNPRHKITKRGQNVTFRCDPISEHNRLYWYRQTLGQGPEFLTYFQNEAQLEKSRLLSDRFSAERPKGSFSTLEIQRTEQGDSAMYLCASSFWEGMGPRWNQPQHFGDGTRLSIL.

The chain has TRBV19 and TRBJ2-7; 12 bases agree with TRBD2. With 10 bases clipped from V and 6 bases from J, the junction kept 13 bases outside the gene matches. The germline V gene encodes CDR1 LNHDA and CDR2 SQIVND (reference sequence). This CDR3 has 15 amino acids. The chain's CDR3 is CATQKKTSGSREQYF. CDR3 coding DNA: TGTGCCACCCAAAAAAAGACTAGCGGGAGTCGCGAGCAGTACTTC.

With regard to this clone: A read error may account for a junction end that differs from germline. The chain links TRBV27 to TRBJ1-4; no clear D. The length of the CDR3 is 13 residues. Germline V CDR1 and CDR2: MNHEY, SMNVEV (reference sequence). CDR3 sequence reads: CAHREYPFEKLFF. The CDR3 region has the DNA TGCGCCCACAGAGAGTATCCGTTTGAAAAACTGTTTTTT. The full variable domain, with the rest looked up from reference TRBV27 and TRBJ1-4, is EAQVTQNPRYLITVTGKKLTVTCSQNMNHEYMSWYRQDPGLGLRQIYYSMNVEVTDKGDVPEGYKVSRKEKRNFPLILESPSPNQTSLYFCAHREYPFEKLFFGSGTQLSVL.

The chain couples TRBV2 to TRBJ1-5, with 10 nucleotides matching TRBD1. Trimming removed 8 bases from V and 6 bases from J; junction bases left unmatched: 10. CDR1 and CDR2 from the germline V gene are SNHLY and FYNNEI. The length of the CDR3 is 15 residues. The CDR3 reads CASRSDRGLGQPQHF. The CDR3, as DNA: TGTGCCAGCCGAAGTGACAGGGGGCTCGGTCAGCCCCAGCATTTT. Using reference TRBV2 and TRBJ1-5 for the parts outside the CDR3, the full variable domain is EPEVTQTPSHQVTQMGQEVILRCVPISNHLYFYWYRQILGQKVEFLVSFYNNEISEKSEIFDDQFSVERPDGSNFTLKIRSTKLEDSAMYFCASRSDRGLGQPQHFGDGTRLSIL.

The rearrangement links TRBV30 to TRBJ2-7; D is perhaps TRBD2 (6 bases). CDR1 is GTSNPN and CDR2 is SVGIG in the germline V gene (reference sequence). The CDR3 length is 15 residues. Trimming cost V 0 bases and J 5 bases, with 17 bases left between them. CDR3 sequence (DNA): TGTGCCTGGAGTGTACCCGGGGGAACCCTCCACGAGCAGTACTTC. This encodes CAWSVPGGTLHEQYF. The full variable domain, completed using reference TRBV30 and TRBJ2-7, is SQTIHQWPATLVQPVGSPLSLECTVEGTSNPNLYWYRQAAGRGLQLLFYSVGIGQISSEVPQNLSASRPQDRQFILSSKKLLLSDSGFYLCAWSVPGGTLHEQYFGPGTRLTVT.

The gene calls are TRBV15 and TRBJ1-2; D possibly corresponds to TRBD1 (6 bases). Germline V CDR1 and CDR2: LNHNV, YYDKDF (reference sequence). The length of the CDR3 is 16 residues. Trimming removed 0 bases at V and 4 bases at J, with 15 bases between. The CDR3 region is CATSRERAGAGYGYTF. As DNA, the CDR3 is TGTGCCACCAGCAGAGAAAGGGCAGGGGCCGGCTATGGCTACACCTTC.

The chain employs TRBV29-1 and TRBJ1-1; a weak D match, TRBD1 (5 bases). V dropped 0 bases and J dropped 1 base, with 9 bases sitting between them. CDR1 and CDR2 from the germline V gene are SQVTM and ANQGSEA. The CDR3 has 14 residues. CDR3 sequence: CSVEEERGNTEAFF. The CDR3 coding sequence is TGCAGCGTTGAAGAAGAAAGGGGGAACACTGAAGCTTTCTTT.